This TCR beta chain was identified in a study of blood T cells in healthy people across ages. The authors ran a second PCR of about 7 to 11 cycles using a sample-barcoded 5' primer and a J-beta primer mix. In TCRdb, the 5' RACE reads were re-called with MiXCR into one record per CDR3 protein. The data contain fewer than 2,000,000 distinct CDR3 sequences, approximately 40% of them seen just once; the ten biggest clones take up under 25%. This TCR came from a human donor in good health. Sequenced input: blood.

Here the CDR3 reads CASSPLIKRGYTF. The DNA for the CDR3 is TGTGCCAGCAGTCCCCTGATCAAACGGGGCTACACCTTC. The V gene is TRBV28, the J gene TRBJ1-2; D gene unclear. Trimming stripped 5 bases from V and 8 bases from J, with 15 bases between. Germline loops: CDR1 MDHEN, CDR2 SYDVKM. The CDR3 runs 13 residues.